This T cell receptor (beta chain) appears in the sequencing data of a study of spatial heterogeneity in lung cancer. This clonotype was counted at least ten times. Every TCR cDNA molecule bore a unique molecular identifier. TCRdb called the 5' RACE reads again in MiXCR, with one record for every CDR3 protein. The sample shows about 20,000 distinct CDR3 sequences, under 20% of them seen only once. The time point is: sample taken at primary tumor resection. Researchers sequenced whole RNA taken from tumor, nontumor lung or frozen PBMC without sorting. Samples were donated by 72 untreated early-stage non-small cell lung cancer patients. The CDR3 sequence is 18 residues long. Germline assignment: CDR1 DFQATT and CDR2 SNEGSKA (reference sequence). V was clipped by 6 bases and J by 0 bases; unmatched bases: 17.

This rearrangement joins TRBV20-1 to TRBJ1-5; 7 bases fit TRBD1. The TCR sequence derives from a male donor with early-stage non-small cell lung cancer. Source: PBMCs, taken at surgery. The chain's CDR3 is CSAVPPSGQRNSNQPQHF. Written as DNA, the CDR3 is TGCAGTGCCGTCCCTCCATCGGGACAGCGAAATAGCAATCAGCCCCAGCATTTT.